Detailed here is one TCR beta chain. Within the sample, other DNA sequences also encode this same CDR3. As originally analysed: Amplification of reference gene primers was used by the study to estimate nucleated cell counts. This table comes from immunoSEQ multiplex PCR, and its TCRdb copy is limited to in-frame clones, with some not included. V and J calls and clone size are copied from that table; D and trimming were computed from the DNA. The sample yields about 400,000 clones, around 90% seen once. This CDR3 is built from 14 residues. Germline V gene lookup returns CDR1 MDHEN and CDR2 SYDVKM. Losses at the gene ends were 6 bases for V and 5 bases for J; bases not matched to a gene: 4. The data originate from a study of blood T cell repertoires in COVID-19. In the study overall: Donors in the United States, Italy and Spain gave samples during acute or convalescent COVID-19.

The chain uses TRBV28 and TRBJ2-5, with 12 nucleotides matching TRBD2. What was sequenced was peripheral blood. The receptor was isolated from a man aged 40-50 years with acute or convalescent COVID-19. CDR3 nucleotides: TGTGCCAGCAGCCTAGCGGGAGGGGGGGAGACCCAGTACTTC. Translating gives CASSLAGGGETQYF.